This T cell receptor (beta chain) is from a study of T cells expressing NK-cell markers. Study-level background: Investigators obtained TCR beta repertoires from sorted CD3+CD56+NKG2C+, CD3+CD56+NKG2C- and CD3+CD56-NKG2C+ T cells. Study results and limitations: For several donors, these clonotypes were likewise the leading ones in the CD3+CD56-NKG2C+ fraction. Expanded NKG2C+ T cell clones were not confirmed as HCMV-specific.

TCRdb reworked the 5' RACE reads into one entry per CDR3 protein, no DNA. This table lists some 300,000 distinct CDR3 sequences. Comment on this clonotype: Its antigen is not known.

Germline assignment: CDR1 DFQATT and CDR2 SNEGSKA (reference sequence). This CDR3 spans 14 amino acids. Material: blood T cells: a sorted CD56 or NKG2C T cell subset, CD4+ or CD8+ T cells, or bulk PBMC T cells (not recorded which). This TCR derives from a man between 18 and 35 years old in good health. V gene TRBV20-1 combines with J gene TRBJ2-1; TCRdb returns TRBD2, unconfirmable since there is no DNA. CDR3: CSAEGLASYNEQFF.